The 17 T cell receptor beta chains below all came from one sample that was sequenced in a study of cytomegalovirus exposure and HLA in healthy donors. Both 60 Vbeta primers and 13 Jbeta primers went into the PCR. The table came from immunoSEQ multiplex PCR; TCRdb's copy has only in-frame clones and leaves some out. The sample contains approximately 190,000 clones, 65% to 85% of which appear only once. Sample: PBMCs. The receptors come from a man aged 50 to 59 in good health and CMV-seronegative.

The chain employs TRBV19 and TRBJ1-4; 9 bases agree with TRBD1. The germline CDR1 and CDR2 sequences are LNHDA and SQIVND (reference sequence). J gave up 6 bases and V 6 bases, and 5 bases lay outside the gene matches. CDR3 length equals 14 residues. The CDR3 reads CASSPRTGDEKLFF. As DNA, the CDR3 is TGTGCCAGTAGCCCGAGGACAGGGGATGAAAAACTGTTTTTT.

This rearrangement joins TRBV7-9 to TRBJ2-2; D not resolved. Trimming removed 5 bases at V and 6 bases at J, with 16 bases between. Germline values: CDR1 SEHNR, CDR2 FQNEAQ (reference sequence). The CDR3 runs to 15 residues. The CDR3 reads CASSPRRVMAGELFF. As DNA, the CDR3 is TGTGCCAGCAGCCCACGTCGGGTCATGGCCGGGGAGCTGTTTTTT.

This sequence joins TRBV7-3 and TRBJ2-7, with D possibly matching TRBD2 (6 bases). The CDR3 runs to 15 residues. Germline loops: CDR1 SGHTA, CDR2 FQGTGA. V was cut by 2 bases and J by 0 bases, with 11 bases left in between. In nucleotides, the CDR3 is TGTGCCAGCAGCTTATTTCCGGGACTCTCCTACGAGCAGTACTTC. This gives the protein CASSLFPGLSYEQYF.

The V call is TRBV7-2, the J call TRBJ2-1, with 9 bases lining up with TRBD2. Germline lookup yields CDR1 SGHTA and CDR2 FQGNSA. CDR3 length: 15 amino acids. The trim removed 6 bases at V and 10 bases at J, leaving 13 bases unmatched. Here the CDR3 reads CASRFLAGTSYEQFF. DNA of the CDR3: TGTGCCAGCAGATTTCTAGCGGGGACTTCTTACGAGCAGTTCTTC. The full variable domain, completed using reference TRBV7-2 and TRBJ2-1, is GAGVSQSPSNKVTEKGKDVELRCDPISGHTALYWYRQSLGQGLEFLIYFQGNSAPDKSGLPSDRFSAERTGGSVSTLTIQRTQQEDSAVYLCASRFLAGTSYEQFFGPGTRLTVL.

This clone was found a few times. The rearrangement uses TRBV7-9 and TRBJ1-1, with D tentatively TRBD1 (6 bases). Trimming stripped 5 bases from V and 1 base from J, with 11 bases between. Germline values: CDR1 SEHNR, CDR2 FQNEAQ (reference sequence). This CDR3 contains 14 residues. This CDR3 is CASSVGQQNTEAFF. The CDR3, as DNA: TGTGCCAGCAGCGTCGGACAGCAGAACACTGAAGCTTTCTTT.

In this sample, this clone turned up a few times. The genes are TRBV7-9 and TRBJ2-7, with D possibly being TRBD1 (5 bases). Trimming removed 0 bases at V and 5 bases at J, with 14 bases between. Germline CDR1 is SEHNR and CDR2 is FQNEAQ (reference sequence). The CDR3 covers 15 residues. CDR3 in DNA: TGTGCCAGCAGCTTAGCGAGACAGAGAGGCCACGAGCAGTACTTC. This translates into CASSLARQRGHEQYF.

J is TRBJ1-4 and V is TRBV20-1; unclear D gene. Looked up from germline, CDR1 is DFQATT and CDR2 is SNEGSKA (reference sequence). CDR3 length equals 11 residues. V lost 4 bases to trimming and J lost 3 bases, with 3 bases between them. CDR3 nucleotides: TGCAGTGCTACAGCTAATGAAAAACTGTTTTTT. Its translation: CSATANEKLFF.

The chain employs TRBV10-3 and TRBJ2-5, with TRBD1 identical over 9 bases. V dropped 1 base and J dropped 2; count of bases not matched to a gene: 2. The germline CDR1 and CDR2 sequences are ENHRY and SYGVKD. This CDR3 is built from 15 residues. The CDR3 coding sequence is TGTGCCATCAGTGAGTGGGGACAGGGTCAAGAGACCCAGTACTTC. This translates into CAISEWGQGQETQYF.

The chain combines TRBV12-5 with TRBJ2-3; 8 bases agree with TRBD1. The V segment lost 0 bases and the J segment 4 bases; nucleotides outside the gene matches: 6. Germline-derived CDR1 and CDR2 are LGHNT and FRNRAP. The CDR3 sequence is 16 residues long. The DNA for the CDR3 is TGTGCTAGTGGTTTGGTAGTGTCAGGGGGCGCAGATACGCAGTATTTT. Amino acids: CASGLVVSGGADTQYF. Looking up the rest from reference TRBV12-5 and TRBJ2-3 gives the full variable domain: DARVTQTPRHKVTEMGQEVTMRCQPILGHNTVFWYRQTMMQGLELLAYFRNRAPLDDSGMPKDRFSAEMPDATLATLKIQPSEPRDSAVYFCASGLVVSGGADTQYFGPGTRLTVL.

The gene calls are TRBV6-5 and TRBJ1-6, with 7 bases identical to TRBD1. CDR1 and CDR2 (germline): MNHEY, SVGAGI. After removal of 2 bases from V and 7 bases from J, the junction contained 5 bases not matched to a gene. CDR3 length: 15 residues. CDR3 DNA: TGTGCCAGCAGTTACGACGGGACAGCCAATTCACCCCTCCACTTT. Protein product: CASSYDGTANSPLHF.

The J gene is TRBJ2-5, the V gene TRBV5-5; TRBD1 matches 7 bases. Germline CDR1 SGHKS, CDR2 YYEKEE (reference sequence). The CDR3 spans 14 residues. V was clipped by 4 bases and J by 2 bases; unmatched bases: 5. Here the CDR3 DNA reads TGTGCCAGCAGCCATCGGGACAGACAAGAGACCCAGTACTTC. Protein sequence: CASSHRDRQETQYF.

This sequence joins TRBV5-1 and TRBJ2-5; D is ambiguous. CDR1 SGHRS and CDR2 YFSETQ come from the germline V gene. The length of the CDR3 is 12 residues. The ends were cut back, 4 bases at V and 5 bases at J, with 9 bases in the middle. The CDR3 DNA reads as TGCGCCAGCAGCCTGGGTATGGAGACCCAGTACTTC. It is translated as CASSLGMETQYF.

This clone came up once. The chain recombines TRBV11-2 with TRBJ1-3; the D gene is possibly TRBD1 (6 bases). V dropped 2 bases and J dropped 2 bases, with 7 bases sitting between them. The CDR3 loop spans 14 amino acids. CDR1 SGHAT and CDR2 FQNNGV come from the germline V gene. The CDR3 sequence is CASSLPGAGNTIYF. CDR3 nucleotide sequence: TGTGCCAGCAGCTTACCAGGGGCTGGAAACACCATATATTTT.

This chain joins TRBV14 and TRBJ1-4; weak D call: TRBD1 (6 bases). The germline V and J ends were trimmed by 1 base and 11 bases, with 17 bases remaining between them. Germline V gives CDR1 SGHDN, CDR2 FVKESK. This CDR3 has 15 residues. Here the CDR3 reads CASSQATGTTNKLFF. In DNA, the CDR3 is TGTGCCAGCAGCCAAGCAACAGGGACGACGAACAAACTGTTTTTT. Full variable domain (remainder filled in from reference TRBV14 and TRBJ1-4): EAGVTQFPSHSVIEKGQTVTLRCDPISGHDNLYWYRRVMGKEIKFLLHFVKESKQDESGMPNNRFLAERTGGTYSTLKVQPAELEDSGVYFCASSQATGTTNKLFFGSGTQLSVL.

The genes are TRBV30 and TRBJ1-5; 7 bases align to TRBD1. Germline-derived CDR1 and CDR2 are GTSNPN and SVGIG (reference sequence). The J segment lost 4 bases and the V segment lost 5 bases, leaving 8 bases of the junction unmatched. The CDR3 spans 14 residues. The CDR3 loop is CAWRPGQKNQPQHF. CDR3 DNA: TGTGCCTGGCGTCCGGGACAGAAAAATCAGCCCCAGCATTTT.

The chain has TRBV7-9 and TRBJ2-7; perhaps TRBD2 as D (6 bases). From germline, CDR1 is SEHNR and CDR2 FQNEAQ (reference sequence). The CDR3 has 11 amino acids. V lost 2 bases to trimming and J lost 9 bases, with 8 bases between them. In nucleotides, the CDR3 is TGTGCCAGCAGCTTAATGGAGGGGCAGTACTTC. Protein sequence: CASSLMEGQYF.

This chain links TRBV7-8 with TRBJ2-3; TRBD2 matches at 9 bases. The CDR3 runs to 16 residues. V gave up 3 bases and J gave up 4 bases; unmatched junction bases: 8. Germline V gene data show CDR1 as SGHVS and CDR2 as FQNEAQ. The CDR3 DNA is TGTGCCAGCAGCTTTAGTCTCGGCGGGGGGGCAGATACGCAGTATTTT. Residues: CASSFSLGGGADTQYF.